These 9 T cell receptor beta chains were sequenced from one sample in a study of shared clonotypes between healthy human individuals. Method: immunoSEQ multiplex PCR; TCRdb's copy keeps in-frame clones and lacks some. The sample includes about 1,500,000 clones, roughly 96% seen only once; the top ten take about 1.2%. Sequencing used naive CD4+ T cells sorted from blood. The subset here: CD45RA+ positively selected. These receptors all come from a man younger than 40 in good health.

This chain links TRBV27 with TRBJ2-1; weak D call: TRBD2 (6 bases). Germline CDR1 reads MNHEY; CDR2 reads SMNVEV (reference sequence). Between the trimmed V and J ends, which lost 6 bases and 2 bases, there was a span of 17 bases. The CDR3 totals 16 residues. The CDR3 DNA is TGTGCCAGCAGCTCCCTCGGGACTGGGGCCTACAATGAGCAGTTCTTC. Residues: CASSSLGTGAYNEQFF.

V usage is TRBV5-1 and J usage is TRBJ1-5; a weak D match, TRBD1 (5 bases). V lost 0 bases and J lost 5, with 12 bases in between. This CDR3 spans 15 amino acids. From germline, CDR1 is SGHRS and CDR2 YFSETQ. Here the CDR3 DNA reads TGCGCCAGCAGCTTGGAGGGGCTACGTGATCAGCCCCAGCATTTT. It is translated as CASSLEGLRDQPQHF.

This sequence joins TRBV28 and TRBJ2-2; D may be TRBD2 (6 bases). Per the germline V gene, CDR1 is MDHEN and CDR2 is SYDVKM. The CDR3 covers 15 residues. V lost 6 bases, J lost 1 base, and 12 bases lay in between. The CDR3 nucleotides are TGTGCCAGCAGCTGGGCGGGACTGAACACCGGGGAGCTGTTTTTT. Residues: CASSWAGLNTGELFF.

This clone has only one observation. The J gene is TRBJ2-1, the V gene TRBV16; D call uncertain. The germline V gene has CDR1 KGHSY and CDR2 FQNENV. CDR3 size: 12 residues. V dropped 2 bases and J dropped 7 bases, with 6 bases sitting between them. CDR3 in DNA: TGTGCCAGCAGCCAAAGCAGGAATGAGCAGTTCTTC. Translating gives CASSQSRNEQFF.

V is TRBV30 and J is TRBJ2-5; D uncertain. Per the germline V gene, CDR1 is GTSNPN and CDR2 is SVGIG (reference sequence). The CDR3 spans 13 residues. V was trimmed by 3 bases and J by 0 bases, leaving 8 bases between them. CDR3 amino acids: CAWRQWDQETQYF. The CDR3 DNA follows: TGTGCCTGGAGGCAGTGGGACCAAGAGACCCAGTACTTC. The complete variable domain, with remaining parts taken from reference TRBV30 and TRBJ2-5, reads SQTIHQWPATLVQPVGSPLSLECTVEGTSNPNLYWYRQAAGRGLQLLFYSVGIGQISSEVPQNLSASRPQDRQFILSSKKLLLSDSGFYLCAWRQWDQETQYFGPGTRLLVL.

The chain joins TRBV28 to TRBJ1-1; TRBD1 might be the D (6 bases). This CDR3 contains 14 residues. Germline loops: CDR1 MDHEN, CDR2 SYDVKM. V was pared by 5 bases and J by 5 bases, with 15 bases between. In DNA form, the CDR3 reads TGTGCCAGCAGTCCGTGGGGGCGCGAAACTGAAGCTTTCTTT. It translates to CASSPWGRETEAFF.

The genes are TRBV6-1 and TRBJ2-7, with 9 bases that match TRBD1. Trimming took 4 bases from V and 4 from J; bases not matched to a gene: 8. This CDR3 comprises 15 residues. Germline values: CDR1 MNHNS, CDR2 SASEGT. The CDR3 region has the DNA TGTGCCAGCAGTGTTACCGGGACAGGGCCTTACGAGCAGTACTTC. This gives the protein CASSVTGTGPYEQYF.

Here the CDR3 DNA reads TGTGCCAGCTCACTGAATTGGGAAAATGAGCAGTTCTTC. Translating it yields CASSLNWENEQFF. The rearrangement joins TRBV18 to TRBJ2-1; D unresolved. The CDR3 is made up of 13 amino acids. Germline assignment: CDR1 KGHSH and CDR2 LQKENI. The V end was cut by 4 bases, the J end by 7 bases, with 11 bases between.

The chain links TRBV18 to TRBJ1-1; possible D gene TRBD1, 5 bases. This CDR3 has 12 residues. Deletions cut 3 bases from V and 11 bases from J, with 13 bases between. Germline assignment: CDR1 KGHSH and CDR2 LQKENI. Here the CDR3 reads CASSPGGATAFF. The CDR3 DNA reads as TGTGCCAGCTCACCTGGGGGAGCCACTGCTTTCTTT.